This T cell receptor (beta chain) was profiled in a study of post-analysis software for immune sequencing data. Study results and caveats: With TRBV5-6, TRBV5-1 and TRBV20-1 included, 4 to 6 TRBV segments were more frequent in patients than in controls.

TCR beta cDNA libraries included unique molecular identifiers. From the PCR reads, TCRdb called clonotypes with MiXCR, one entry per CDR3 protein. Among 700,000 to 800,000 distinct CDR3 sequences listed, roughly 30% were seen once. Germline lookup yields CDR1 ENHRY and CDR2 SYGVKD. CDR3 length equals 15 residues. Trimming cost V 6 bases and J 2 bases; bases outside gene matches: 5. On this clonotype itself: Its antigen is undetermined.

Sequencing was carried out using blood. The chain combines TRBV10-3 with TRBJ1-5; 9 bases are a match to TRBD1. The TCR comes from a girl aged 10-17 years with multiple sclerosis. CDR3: CAISSQGAGNQPQHF. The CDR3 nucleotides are TGTGCCATCAGCTCACAGGGGGCGGGCAATCAGCCCCAGCATTTT.